This TCR beta chain comes out of a study of T cell responses to AZD1222 COVID-19 vaccine. Study conclusions and caveats: Baseline seropositivity occurred in only six AZD1222 recipients. Vaccine-associated CD4 TCRs ranged over spike, dominating at 160-218 and 743-854. Variant regions that are unmutated are reportedly the target of nearly half of spike-specific TCRs.

Generated by immunoSEQ multiplex PCR, the TCRdb table keeps only in-frame clones and is missing some. The sample records 150,000 to 170,000 clones, about nine tenths being singletons. Trimming removed 0 bases from V and 15 bases from J; junction bases left unmatched: 10. The V gene's germline CDR1 is GTSNPN and CDR2 SVGIG (reference sequence). This CDR3 comprises 13 residues. On this clone: Its antigen remains unidentified.

The V gene is TRBV30, the J gene TRBJ2-1, with 8 bases aligning to TRBD2. This TCR was sampled from an adult in good health. Here the sequenced sample was peripheral blood, taken on day 0 of MenACWY control vaccination. The CDR3 DNA reads as TGTGCCTGGAGTGTACGGCAGGAGCGGGAGTCGTTCTTC. Translation: CAWSVRQERESFF.